A selection of T cell receptor beta chains follows, all from one sample in a study of technical replicates of blood from several donors. Sequencing used immunoSEQ multiplex PCR; TCRdb keeps in-frame clones, though not all of them. The repertoire consists of roughly 72,000 clones, with around 90% occurring once and the leading ten covering 0.3% to 0.45%. Specimen: T cells isolated from PBMCs. All receptors come from a human donor in good health. The CDR3 runs from the conserved cysteine through the conserved F or W. D genes are given only for firm matches.

TRBV28	TRBJ2-7	-	CASSLGQNRYEQYF	TGTGCCAGCAGTTTAGGACAGAATAGGTACGAGCAGTACTTC
TRBV28	TRBJ2-6	-	CASSSPGSSGANVLTF	TGTGCCAGCAGTTCCCCGGGGAGCTCTGGGGCCAACGTCCTGACTTTC
TRBV10-2	TRBJ1-2	TRBD1	CASSEAGQGLAGGYTF	TGCGCCAGCAGTGAGGCAGGACAGGGCCTTGCGGGTGGCTACACCTTC
TRBV15	TRBJ1-1	-	CATSRDGRFNTEAFF	TGTGCCACCAGCAGAGATGGCAGGTTCAACACTGAAGCTTTCTTT
TRBV4-3	TRBJ1-4	-	CASSPTGATNEKLFF	TGCGCCAGCAGCCCCACTGGGGCTACCAATGAAAAACTGTTTTTT
TRBV2	TRBJ2-1	-	CASYWTAGLNEQFF	TGTGCCAGCTACTGGACGGCGGGACTCAATGAGCAGTTCTTC
TRBV10-3	TRBJ1-2	-	CAISRDTDYYGYTF	TGTGCCATCAGTAGGGACACCGATTACTATGGCTACACCTTC
TRBV6-5	TRBJ1-2	-	CASSYAVSYGYTF	TGTGCCAGCAGTTATGCGGTGAGCTATGGCTACACCTTC
TRBV5-1	TRBJ1-3	-	CASSSTGHSGNTIYF	TGCGCCAGCAGCTCAACAGGCCACTCTGGAAACACCATATATTTT
TRBV10-2	TRBJ2-1	-	CASSESLNEQFF	TGCGCCAGCAGTGAGTCCCTCAATGAGCAGTTCTTC
TRBV6-1	TRBJ2-7	TRBD1	CASSEAGGQGAYEQYF	TGTGCCAGCAGTGAAGCGGGGGGACAGGGGGCCTACGAGCAGTACTTC
TRBV19	TRBJ2-2	TRBD1	CASAQGAGELFF	TGTGCCAGTGCACAGGGGGCCGGGGAGCTGTTTTTT
TRBV6-5	TRBJ2-7	TRBD1	CASSYPTGKEQYF	TGTGCCAGCAGTTACCCGACAGGGAAGGAGCAGTACTTC